A selection of T cell receptor beta chains follows, all from one sample in a study of beta chain features in type 1 diabetes. Clones were read by immunoSEQ multiplex PCR, and TCRdb kept only the in-frame ones, dropping some. The sample holds roughly 180,000 clones; roughly 8% are singletons and the top ten take 0.5% to 0.55%. Sequenced sample: central memory CD4+ T cells from blood. The source of these receptors is a man between 18 and 35 years old with type 1 diabetes. The CDR3 runs from the conserved cysteine through the conserved F or W. The D gene is left open where the match is weak. Size values are once, few and many counts, or a class for expanded clones, and some rows have none.

>NA|TRBJ2-1|11|NA|TRBV4-1
TGTGCCAGCAGCGGGCTAAATGAGCAGTTCTTC
CASSGLNEQFF
>TRBD1|TRBJ1-2|14|NA|TRBV28
TGTGCCAGCAGACCGGGACAGGCGAACTATGGCTACACCTTC
CASRPGQANYGYTF
>NA|TRBJ1-2|14|NA|TRBV11-2
TGTGCCAGCAGCTTAGATAACCCACTGAAGGGCTACACCTTC
CASSLDNPLKGYTF
>NA|TRBJ2-3|14|few|TRBV7-2
TGTGCCAGCAGCTTAGGAGGGTCTATGGATACGCAGTATTTT
CASSLGGSMDTQYF
>NA|TRBJ2-5|15|few|TRBV14
TGTGCCAGCAGCCGCACCGCGGTGCCGGGAGAGACCCAGTACTTC
CASSRTAVPGETQYF
>TRBD1|TRBJ2-1|15|few|TRBV4-2
TGTGCCAGCAGCCAACGCTCGACAGGGGACAATGAGCAGTTCTTC
CASSQRSTGDNEQFF
>NA|TRBJ2-4|14|NA|TRBV5-1
TGCGCCAGCAGCTTGGATGGAGGTAAAAACATTCAGTACTTC
CASSLDGGKNIQYF
>TRBD2|TRBJ2-2|12|few|TRBV29-1
TGCAGCGTTTACTTGGGGGGGGGTAAGCTGTTTTTT
CSVYLGGGKLFF
>TRBD2|TRBJ2-5|12|few|TRBV6-6
TGTGCCAGCACTGCGGCCGCGGGGGCCCAGTACTTC
CASTAAAGAQYF
>TRBD1|TRBJ1-1|15|NA|TRBV6-5
TGTGCCAGCAGAGAAAACAGGGGGCTGGGCTCTGAAGCTTTCTTT
CASRENRGLGSEAFF
>NA|TRBJ1-2|14|NA|TRBV15
TGTGCCACCAGCAGGGCCCGGGACTTTGGTGGCTACACCTTC
CATSRARDFGGYTF
>NA|TRBJ2-1|11|many|TRBV5-6
TGTGCCAGCAGCTTGGACCGACAACAGTTCTTC
CASSLDRQQFF
>NA|TRBJ2-3|15|NA|TRBV5-4
TGTGCCAGCAGCTTCTCTAGCACACGCACAGATACGCAGTATTTT
CASSFSSTRTDTQYF
>NA|TRBJ2-1|13|NA|TRBV11-3
TGTGCCAGCAGCTTAGTCCCGCGCGATGAGCAGTTCTTC
CASSLVPRDEQFF
>TRBD2|TRBJ2-1|16|few|TRBV25-1
TGTGCCAGCAGTGTGAGCGGGAGTGTCCCCTACAATGAGCAGTTCTTC
CASSVSGSVPYNEQFF
>NA|TRBJ2-7|14|NA|TRBV28
TGTGCCAGCAGTTGGACAGCAGGGACCTACGAGCAGTACTTC
CASSWTAGTYEQYF
>TRBD2|TRBJ2-1|14|NA|TRBV5-1
TGCGCCAGCAGCTCGGGAGGGCCCCCACATGAGCAGTTCTTC
CASSSGGPPHEQFF
>TRBD1|TRBJ1-1|17|few|TRBV28
TGTGCCAGCAGCTCAGGCGGGACAGGGGTGATGAACACTGAAGCTTTCTTT
CASSSGGTGVMNTEAFF
>NA|TRBJ1-1|11|NA|TRBV30
TGTGCCTGGGGGAGGGACACTGAAGCTTTCTTT
CAWGRDTEAFF
>TRBD1|TRBJ1-1|14|few|TRBV5-4
TGTGCCAGCAGCCTACAGGGGGCAGGTACTGAAGCTTTCTTT
CASSLQGAGTEAFF
>NA|TRBJ2-5|16|NA|TRBV5-6
TGTGCCAGCAGCTTGGTCGTACAGGGTTCGTTAGAGACCCAGTACTTC
CASSLVVQGSLETQYF
>NA|TRBJ1-1|16|NA|TRBV11-2
TGTGCCAGCAGCTTAGGGCAGGGCTTTCCGAACACTGAAGCTTTCTTT
CASSLGQGFPNTEAFF
>NA|TRBJ1-3|12|NA|TRBV27
TGTGCCAGCCAGGGGTCTGGAAACACCATATATTTT
CASQGSGNTIYF
>TRBD1|TRBJ1-1|16|NA|TRBV7-9
TGTGCCAGCAGCATCGGACAGGGGGCTCAGGGAACTGAAGCTTTCTTT
CASSIGQGAQGTEAFF
>NA|TRBJ1-1|16|many|TRBV28
TGTGCCAGCAGTTCCATTAGGGGGTCGGGGAACACTGAAGCTTTCTTT
CASSSIRGSGNTEAFF
>NA|TRBJ2-5|11|NA|TRBV5-8
TGTGCCAGCAGTAATCAAGAGACCCAGTACTTC
CASSNQETQYF
>TRBD1|TRBJ1-6|13|NA|TRBV7-9
TGTGCCAGCAGCTTCAATACAGGGGAACGACTCCACTTT
CASSFNTGERLHF
>NA|TRBJ2-4|12|few|TRBV21-1
TGTGCCAGCAGCAAACCGGAAAACATTCAGTACTTC
CASSKPENIQYF
>TRBD2|TRBJ2-1|18|many|TRBV4-1
TGCGCCAGCAGCCAAGAGTCATTTCGACTAGCGGCTGACAATGAGCAGTTCTTC
CASSQESFRLAADNEQFF
>TRBD1|TRBJ1-1|14|NA|TRBV4-3
TGCGCCAGCAGCCAGGACAGGGTAGGAACTGAAGCTTTCTTT
CASSQDRVGTEAFF
>NA|TRBJ2-5|12|NA|TRBV7-2
TGTGCCAGCAGCCTCGTACAAGAGACCCAGTACTTC
CASSLVQETQYF
>TRBD1|TRBJ1-2|13|NA|TRBV30
TGTGCCTGGAGTCCGGGCAGGGGGTATGGCTACACCTTC
CAWSPGRGYGYTF
>TRBD2|TRBJ2-3|15|few|TRBV19
TGTGCCAGTAGTACCAGGACTAGCCGGCCAGATACGCAGTATTTT
CASSTRTSRPDTQYF
>NA|TRBJ2-3|15|NA|TRBV5-6
TGTGCCAGCAGCCTCGGGTCCGGGAGCACAGATACGCAGTATTTT
CASSLGSGSTDTQYF
>TRBD1|TRBJ1-1|17|NA|TRBV7-2
TGTGCCAGCAGGGCTGCGATTCGAGGGACAGTGAACACTGAAGCTTTCTTT
CASRAAIRGTVNTEAFF
>TRBD1|TRBJ1-2|15|many|TRBV4-3
TGCGCCAGCAGCCGCGTTGACAGGGACAACTATGGCTACACCTTC
CASSRVDRDNYGYTF
>NA|TRBJ1-5|13|many|TRBV11-2
TGTGCCAGCAGCTGGGCAAGGGGTCAGCCCCAGCATTTT
CASSWARGQPQHF
>NA|TRBJ1-1|15|few|TRBV7-2
TGTGCCAGCAGCTCCCGAAAGGGGCGGAACACTGAAGCTTTCTTT
CASSSRKGRNTEAFF
>TRBD2|TRBJ2-5|17|NA|TRBV15
TGTGCCACCAGCAGAGATCGGGTAGCGGGGGGGCAAGAGACCCAGTACTTC
CATSRDRVAGGQETQYF
>TRBD2|TRBJ2-3|16|few|TRBV27
TGTGCCAGCAGTCCAGGACTAGCCCGAGGAACAGATACGCAGTATTTT
CASSPGLARGTDTQYF
>NA|TRBJ2-2|13|NA|TRBV5-6
TGTGCCAGCAGCTTTGAGGACACCGGGGAGCTGTTTTTT
CASSFEDTGELFF